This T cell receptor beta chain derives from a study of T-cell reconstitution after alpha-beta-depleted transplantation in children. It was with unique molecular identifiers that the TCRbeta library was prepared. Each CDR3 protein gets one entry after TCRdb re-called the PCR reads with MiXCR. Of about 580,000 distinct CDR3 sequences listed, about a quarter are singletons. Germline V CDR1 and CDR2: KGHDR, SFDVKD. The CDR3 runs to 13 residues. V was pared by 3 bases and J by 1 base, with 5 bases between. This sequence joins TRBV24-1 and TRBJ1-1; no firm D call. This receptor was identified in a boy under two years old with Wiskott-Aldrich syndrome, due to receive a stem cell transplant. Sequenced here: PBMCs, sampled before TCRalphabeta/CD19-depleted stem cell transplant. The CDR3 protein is CATSDTENTEAFF. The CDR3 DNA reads TGTGCCACCAGTGATACGGAGAACACTGAAGCTTTCTTT.